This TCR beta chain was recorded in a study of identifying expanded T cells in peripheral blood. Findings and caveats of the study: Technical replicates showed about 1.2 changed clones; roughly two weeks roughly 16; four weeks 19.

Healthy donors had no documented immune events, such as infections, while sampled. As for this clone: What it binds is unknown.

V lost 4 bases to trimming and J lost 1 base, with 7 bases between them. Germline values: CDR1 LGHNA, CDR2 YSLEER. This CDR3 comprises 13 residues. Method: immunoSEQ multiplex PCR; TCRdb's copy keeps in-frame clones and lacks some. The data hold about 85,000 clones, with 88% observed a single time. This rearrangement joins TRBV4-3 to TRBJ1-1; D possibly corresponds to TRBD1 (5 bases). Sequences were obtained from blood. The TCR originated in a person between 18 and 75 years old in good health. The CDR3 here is CASSPGQNTEAFF. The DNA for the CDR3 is TGCGCCAGCAGCCCTGGACAGAACACTGAAGCTTTCTTT.